The 18 T cell receptor beta chains presented below share a single source sample, sequenced in a study of PD-L1 blockade in urothelial cancer. Profiled with immunoSEQ multiplex PCR; TCRdb holds only in-frame clones, not every one. The table includes 70,000 or so clones, less than 90% detected once. Sequencing used PBMCs, obtained around atezolizumab (anti-PD-L1) treatment. The receptors were sampled from a man aged 60-69 years with urothelial cancer.

The rearrangement joins TRBV5-6 to TRBJ1-4; 7 positions match TRBD1. CDR3 length equals 15 residues. Germline V CDR1 and CDR2: SGHDT, YYEEEE. Unmatched junction bases numbered 8, after V lost 4 bases and J lost 5 bases. CDR3 protein: CASSAWDSLNEKLFF. DNA of the CDR3: TGTGCCAGCAGCGCGTGGGACAGCTTAAATGAAAAACTGTTTTTT.

This clone appeared a few times. The rearrangement uses TRBV19 and TRBJ2-1; 8 bases map to TRBD1. The germline gives CDR1 LNHDA, CDR2 SQIVND (reference sequence). The CDR3 has 13 amino acids. The trim removed 9 bases at V and 6 bases at J, leaving 7 bases unmatched. The CDR3 DNA follows: TGTGCCAGCACCGGGACAGGAGGCAATGAGCAGTTCTTC. This translates into CASTGTGGNEQFF.

The chain joins TRBV19 to TRBJ1-5; tentatively, D is TRBD1 (5 bases). The V gene's germline CDR1 is LNHDA and CDR2 SQIVND (reference sequence). The CDR3 covers 15 residues. V was clipped by 6 bases and J by 7 bases, with 19 bases between them. The CDR3 region has the DNA TGTGCCAGTAGGGGAGGGGTAGCCGGTTTGCAGCCCCAGCATTTT. Translated: CASRGGVAGLQPQHF.

The rearrangement joins TRBV27 to TRBJ2-1, with 9 bases identical to TRBD2. The junction had 15 bases not matched to a gene; V was cut back by 6 bases and J by 0 bases. Per germline, CDR1 MNHEY and CDR2 SMNVEV (reference sequence). The CDR3 contains 19 residues. CDR3 bases: TGTGCCAGCAGGGTCATGGGTCGGAGCGGGAGGAACTCCTACAATGAGCAGTTCTTC. Translated: CASRVMGRSGRNSYNEQFF.

The chain is built from TRBV30 and TRBJ1-2, with D possibly matching TRBD1 (6 bases). There are 17 residues in the CDR3. Germline values: CDR1 GTSNPN, CDR2 SVGIG (reference sequence). The V end lost 2 bases, the J end lost 5 bases, and 24 bases lay between the germline ends. The CDR3 DNA is TGTGCCTGGAGTTTCCGGGACACCCTCTCCCCACTGTATGGCTACACCTTC. Its translation: CAWSFRDTLSPLYGYTF.

This rearrangement joins TRBV2 to TRBJ1-3; D gene ambiguous. Looked up from germline, CDR1 is SNHLY and CDR2 is FYNNEI. V was pared by 9 bases and J by 0 bases, with 12 bases between. There are 14 residues in the CDR3. Here the CDR3 DNA reads TGTGCCAGGTCCAAGGGAGACTCTGGAAACACCATATATTTT. It is translated as CARSKGDSGNTIYF.

This clone has more than one count but fewer than ten. The chain carries TRBV28 and TRBJ1-3; 9 nucleotides line up with TRBD1. CDR3 size: 13 residues. Germline values: CDR1 MDHEN, CDR2 SYDVKM. The ends lost 8 bases at V and 8 bases at J; junction bases unmatched: 7. This chain's CDR3 is CASCSGQGYTIYF. In DNA form, the CDR3 reads TGTGCCAGCTGTAGTGGACAGGGGTACACCATATATTTT.

The V and J genes are TRBV7-9 and TRBJ1-5; 7 bases are a match to TRBD1. CDR1 SEHNR and CDR2 FQNEAQ come from the germline V gene (reference sequence). The CDR3 sequence is 14 residues long. The V segment lost 7 bases and the J segment 0 bases; nucleotides outside the gene matches: 3. CDR3 residues: CASTQGFSNQPQHF. The CDR3 nucleotides read TGTGCCAGCACACAGGGGTTTAGCAATCAGCCCCAGCATTTT. Based on the CDR3 plus reference TRBV7-9 and TRBJ1-5, the full variable domain is DTGVSQNPRHKITKRGQNVTFRCDPISEHNRLYWYRQTLGQGPEFLTYFQNEAQLEKSRLLSDRFSAERPKGSFSTLEIQRTEQGDSAMYLCASTQGFSNQPQHFGDGTRLSIL.

The CDR3, as DNA: TGTGCCAGCAGCCCGAAGCGGGAGGTGTACACCGGGGAGCTGTTTTTT. Translated: CASSPKREVYTGELFF. The chain employs TRBV5-8 and TRBJ2-2; 9 bases fit TRBD2. The trim removed 4 bases at V and 3 bases at J, leaving 7 bases unmatched. Germline-derived CDR1 and CDR2 are SGHTS and YDEGEE. This CDR3 contains 16 residues.

The V and J genes are TRBV6-5 and TRBJ1-6; no clear D. Germline CDR1 MNHEY, CDR2 SVGAGI. V lost 7 bases to trimming and J lost 11 bases, with 15 bases between them. This CDR3 spans 13 amino acids. For the CDR3, the DNA is TGTGCCAGCACCCCGGGAGGAGGTACACCCCTCCACTTT. This gives the protein CASTPGGGTPLHF.

The chain is built from TRBV5-1 and TRBJ2-7; 7 bases are a match to TRBD2. The ends lost 4 bases at V and 0 bases at J; junction bases unmatched: 4. CDR3 length equals 14 residues. CDR1 is SGHRS, CDR2 YFSETQ, per germline. The CDR3 region has the DNA TGCGCCAGCAGCCGGGAGGAGAGCTCCTACGAGCAGTACTTC. This encodes CASSREESSYEQYF. Full variable domain (outside the CDR3, taken from reference TRBV5-1 and TRBJ2-7): KAGVTQTPRYLIKTRGQQVTLSCSPISGHRSVSWYQQTPGQGLQFLFEYFSETQRNKGNFPGRFSGRQFSNSRSEMNVSTLELGDSALYLCASSREESSYEQYFGPGTRLTVT.

This rearrangement joins TRBV5-6 to TRBJ1-1; tentative D call: TRBD1 (5 bases). The CDR3 runs to 14 residues. The germline V and J ends were trimmed by 3 bases and 5 bases, with 14 bases remaining between them. From germline, CDR1 is SGHDT and CDR2 YYEEEE. CDR3 amino acids: CASSSRPGGTEAFF. Here the CDR3 DNA reads TGTGCCAGCAGCTCCAGACCCGGGGGGACTGAAGCTTTCTTT.

The rearrangement links TRBV5-5 to TRBJ1-1; D ambiguous. Germline V gene lookup returns CDR1 SGHKS and CDR2 YYEKEE (reference sequence). The CDR3 covers 12 residues. V was clipped by 2 bases and J by 4 bases, with 6 bases between them. CDR3 nucleotide sequence: TGTGCCAGCAGCTTAACGGGCACTGAAGCTTTCTTT. The encoded protein is CASSLTGTEAFF.

CDR3 sequence (DNA): TGCAGCGCCACCCGGACTAGCGGGGCATACCAAGAGACCCAGTACTTC. Its protein product is CSATRTSGAYQETQYF. J is TRBJ2-5 and V is TRBV29-1, with TRBD2 identical over 12 bases. The CDR3 has 16 residues. V dropped 7 bases and J dropped 0; count of bases not matched to a gene: 9. Germline V gene sequence: CDR1 SQVTM, CDR2 ANQGSEA.

V usage is TRBV27 and J usage is TRBJ2-1; the match to TRBD2 covers 8 bases. Germline assignment: CDR1 MNHEY and CDR2 SMNVEV (reference sequence). The CDR3 length is 15 residues. The V and J ends lost 3 bases and 0 bases, in that order; junction bases with no gene match: 1. The CDR3 loop is CASSLSGSSYNEQFF. The CDR3 nucleotides are TGTGCCAGCAGTTTGAGCGGGAGCTCCTACAATGAGCAGTTCTTC.

V gene TRBV28 combines with J gene TRBJ1-5, with 7 nucleotides matching TRBD1. The germline V gene encodes CDR1 MDHEN and CDR2 SYDVKM. V gave up 6 bases and J gave up 5 bases; unmatched junction bases: 7. The CDR3 length is 14 residues. CDR3 nucleotide sequence: TGTGCCAGCAGCTCCGGGACAGCCTATCAGCCCCAGCATTTT. Translated: CASSSGTAYQPQHF.

This sequence joins TRBV5-1 and TRBJ2-2, with D possibly being TRBD2 (6 bases). V was cut by 3 bases and J by 4 bases, with 7 bases left in between. The CDR3 covers 13 residues. Germline V gene lookup returns CDR1 SGHRS and CDR2 YFSETQ. In nucleotides, the CDR3 is TGCGCCAGCAGCTGGGACTCCACCGGGGAGCTGTTTTTT. It translates to CASSWDSTGELFF.

This sequence joins TRBV5-6 and TRBJ2-1; 9 positions agree with TRBD2. Germline V gene data show CDR1 as SGHDT and CDR2 as YYEEEE. This CDR3 is 16 amino acids long. V lost 2 bases and J lost 4; bases outside the gene matches: 7. This CDR3 reads CASSLGAGGSYNEQFF. The CDR3 DNA reads TGTGCCAGCAGCTTAGGAGCGGGGGGTTCATACAATGAGCAGTTCTTC.